This T cell receptor beta chain was identified during a study of OX40 agonist ivuxolimab in advanced cancers. This clone was seen once. Its matching antigen is unknown. TCRdb keeps only in-frame clones here, not all; method: immunoSEQ multiplex PCR. The profile covers 55,000 to 80,000 clones, with around four fifths appearing a single time and approximately 9.4% taken by the ten largest. Findings of the study overall: Researchers did not determine the expanded peripheral T cells' antigen specificity. With doses of 0.1 to 3.0 mg/kg, CD4+ and CD8+ blood T cells had undergone clonal expansion by week 6.

Germline values: CDR1 LGHNA, CDR2 YSLEER. Trimming left V 0 bases short and J 8 bases short, with 19 bases between. The CDR3 runs to 16 residues. The rearrangement joins TRBV4-3 to TRBJ1-2; D not resolved. This specimen consisted of CD4+ or CD8+ T cells sorted from blood, obtained in a trial of the OX40 agonist ivuxolimab. This clonotype was sampled from an adult with an advanced solid tumor such as melanoma, head and neck, liver or kidney cancer. CDR3 sequence: CASSQDLSGTARGYTF. For the CDR3, the DNA is TGCGCCAGCAGCCAAGATCTGAGTGGCACAGCTAGGGGCTACACCTTC.